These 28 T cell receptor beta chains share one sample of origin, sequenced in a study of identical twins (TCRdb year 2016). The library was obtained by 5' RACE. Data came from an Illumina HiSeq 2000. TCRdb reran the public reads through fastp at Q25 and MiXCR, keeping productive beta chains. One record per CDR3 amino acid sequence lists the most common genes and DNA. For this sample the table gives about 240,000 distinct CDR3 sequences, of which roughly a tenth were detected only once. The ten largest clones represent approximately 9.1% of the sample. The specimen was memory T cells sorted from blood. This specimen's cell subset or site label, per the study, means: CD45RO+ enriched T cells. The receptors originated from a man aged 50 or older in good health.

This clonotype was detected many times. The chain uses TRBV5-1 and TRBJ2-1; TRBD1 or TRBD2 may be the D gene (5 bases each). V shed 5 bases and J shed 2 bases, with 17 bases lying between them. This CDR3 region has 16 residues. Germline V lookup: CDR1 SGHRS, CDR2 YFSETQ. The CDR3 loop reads CASSQGGGGPYNEQFF. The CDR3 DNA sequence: TGCGCCAGCAGTCAGGGTGGTGGGGGACCCTACAATGAGCAGTTCTTC.

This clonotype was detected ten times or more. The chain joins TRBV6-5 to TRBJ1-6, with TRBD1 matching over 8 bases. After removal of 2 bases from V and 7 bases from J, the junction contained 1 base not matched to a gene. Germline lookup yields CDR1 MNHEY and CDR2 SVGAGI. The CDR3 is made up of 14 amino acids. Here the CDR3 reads CASSYRQGNSPLHF. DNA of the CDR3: TGTGCCAGCAGTTACCGACAGGGGAATTCACCCCTCCACTTT.

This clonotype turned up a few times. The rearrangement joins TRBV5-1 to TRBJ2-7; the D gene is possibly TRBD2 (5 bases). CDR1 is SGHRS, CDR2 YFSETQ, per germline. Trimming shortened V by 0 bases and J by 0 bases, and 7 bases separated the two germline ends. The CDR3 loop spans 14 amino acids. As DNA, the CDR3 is TGCGCCAGCAGCTTGGAGGAGGTCTCCTACGAGCAGTACTTC. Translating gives CASSLEEVSYEQYF.

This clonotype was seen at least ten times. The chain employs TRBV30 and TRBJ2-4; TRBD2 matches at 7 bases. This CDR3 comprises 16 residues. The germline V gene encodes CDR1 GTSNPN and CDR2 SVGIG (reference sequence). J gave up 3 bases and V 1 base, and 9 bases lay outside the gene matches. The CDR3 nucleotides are TGTGCCTGGAGTGAGGGAGGGGACTACTTCAAAAACATTCAGTACTTC. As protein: CAWSEGGDYFKNIQYF.

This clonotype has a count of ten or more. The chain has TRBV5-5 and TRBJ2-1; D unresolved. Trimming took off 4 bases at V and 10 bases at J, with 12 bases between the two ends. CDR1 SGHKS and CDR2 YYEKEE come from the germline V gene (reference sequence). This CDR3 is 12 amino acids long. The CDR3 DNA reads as TGTGCCAGCAGCCCGACGGGCCGGGAGCAGTTCTTC. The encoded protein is CASSPTGREQFF.

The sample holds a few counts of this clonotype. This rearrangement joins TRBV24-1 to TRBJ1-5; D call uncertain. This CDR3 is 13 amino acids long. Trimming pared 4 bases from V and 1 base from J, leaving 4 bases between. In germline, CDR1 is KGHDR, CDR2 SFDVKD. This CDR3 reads CATSDGSNQPQHF. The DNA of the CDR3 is TGTGCCACCAGTGACGGCAGCAATCAGCCCCAGCATTTT.

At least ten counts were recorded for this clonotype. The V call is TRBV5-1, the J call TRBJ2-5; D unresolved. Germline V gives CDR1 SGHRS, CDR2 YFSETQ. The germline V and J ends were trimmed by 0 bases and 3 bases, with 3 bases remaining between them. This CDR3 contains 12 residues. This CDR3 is CASSLVKETQYF. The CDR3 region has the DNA TGCGCCAGCAGCTTGGTCAAAGAGACCCAGTACTTC.

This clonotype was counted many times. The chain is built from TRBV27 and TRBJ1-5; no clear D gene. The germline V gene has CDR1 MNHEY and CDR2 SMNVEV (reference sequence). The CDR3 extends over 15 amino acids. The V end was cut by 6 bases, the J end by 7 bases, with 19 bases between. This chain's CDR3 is CASRPHLGSVQPQHF. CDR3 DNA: TGTGCCAGCAGACCACACCTCGGGTCGGTCCAGCCCCAGCATTTT.

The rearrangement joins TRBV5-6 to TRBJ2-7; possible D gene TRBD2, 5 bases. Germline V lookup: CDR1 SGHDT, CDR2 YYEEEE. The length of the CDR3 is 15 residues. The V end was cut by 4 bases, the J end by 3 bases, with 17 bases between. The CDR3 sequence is CASSPGGHGDYEQYF. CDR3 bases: TGTGCCAGCAGCCCTGGAGGTCATGGGGACTACGAGCAGTACTTC.

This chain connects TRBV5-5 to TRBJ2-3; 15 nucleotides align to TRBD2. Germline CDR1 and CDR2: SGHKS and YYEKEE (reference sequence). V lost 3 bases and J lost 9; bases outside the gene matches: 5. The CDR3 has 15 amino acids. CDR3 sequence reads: CASSSSGTSGGTQYF. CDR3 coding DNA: TGTGCCAGCAGCTCCTCCGGGACTAGCGGGGGGACGCAGTATTTT.

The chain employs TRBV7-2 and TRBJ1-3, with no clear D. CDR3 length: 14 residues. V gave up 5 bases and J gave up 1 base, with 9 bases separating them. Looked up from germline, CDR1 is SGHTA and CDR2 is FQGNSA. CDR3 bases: TGTGCCAGCAGCCGAAGAGAGTCTGGAAACACCATATATTTT. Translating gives CASSRRESGNTIYF.

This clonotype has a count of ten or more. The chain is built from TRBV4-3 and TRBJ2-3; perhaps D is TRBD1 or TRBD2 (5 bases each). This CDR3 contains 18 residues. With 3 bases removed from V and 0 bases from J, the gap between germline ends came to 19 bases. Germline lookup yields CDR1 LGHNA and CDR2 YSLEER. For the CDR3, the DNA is TGCGCCAGCAGCCAGACCTCCCCGGGACCAGGAAGCACAGATACGCAGTATTTT. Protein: CASSQTSPGPGSTDTQYF.

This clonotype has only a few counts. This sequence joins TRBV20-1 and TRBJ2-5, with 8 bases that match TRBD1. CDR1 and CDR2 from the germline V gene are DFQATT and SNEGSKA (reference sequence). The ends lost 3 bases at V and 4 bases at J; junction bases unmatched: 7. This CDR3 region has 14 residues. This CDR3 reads CSASMTGDRETQYF. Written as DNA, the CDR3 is TGCAGTGCTAGTATGACAGGGGATAGAGAGACCCAGTACTTC.

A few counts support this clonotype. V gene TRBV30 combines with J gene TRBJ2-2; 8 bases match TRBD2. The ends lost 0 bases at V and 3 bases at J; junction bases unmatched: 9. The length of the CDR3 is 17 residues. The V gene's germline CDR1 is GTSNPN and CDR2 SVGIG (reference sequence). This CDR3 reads CAWSVGSGDWDTGELFF. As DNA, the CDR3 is TGTGCCTGGAGTGTAGGTAGCGGGGATTGGGACACCGGGGAGCTGTTTTTT.

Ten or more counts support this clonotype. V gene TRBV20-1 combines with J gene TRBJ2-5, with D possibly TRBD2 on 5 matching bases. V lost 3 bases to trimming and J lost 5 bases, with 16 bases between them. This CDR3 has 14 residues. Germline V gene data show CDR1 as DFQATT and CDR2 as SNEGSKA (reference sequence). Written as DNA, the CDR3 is TGCAGTGCTAGTAGAGGGCAGAGTTTTGAGACCCAGTACTTC. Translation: CSASRGQSFETQYF.

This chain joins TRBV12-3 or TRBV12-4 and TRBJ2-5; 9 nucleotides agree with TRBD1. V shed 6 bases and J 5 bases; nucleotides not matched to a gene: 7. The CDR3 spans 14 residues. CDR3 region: CASRRGTGMETQYF. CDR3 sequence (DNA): TGTGCCAGCAGACGCGGGACAGGGATGGAGACCCAGTACTTC.

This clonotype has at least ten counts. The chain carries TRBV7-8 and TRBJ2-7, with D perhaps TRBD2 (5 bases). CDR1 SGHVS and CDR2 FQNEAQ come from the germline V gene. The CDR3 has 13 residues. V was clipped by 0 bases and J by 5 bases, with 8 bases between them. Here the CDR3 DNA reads TGTGCCAGCAGCTTAGCGATCGGGGACGAGCAGTACTTC. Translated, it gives CASSLAIGDEQYF.

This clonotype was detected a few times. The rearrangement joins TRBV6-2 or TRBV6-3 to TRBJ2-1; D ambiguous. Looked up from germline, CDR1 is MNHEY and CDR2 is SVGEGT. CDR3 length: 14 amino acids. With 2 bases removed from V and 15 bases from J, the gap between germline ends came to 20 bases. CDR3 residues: CASSYDSPLSALFF. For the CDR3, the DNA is TGTGCCAGCAGTTACGATTCTCCACTCTCCGCCTTGTTCTTC.

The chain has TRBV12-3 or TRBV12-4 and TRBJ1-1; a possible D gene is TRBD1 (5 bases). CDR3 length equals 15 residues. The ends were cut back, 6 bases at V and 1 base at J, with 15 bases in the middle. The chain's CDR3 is CASSPGLGPNTEAFF. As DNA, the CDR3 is TGTGCCAGCAGCCCGGGACTCGGGCCGAACACTGAAGCTTTCTTT.

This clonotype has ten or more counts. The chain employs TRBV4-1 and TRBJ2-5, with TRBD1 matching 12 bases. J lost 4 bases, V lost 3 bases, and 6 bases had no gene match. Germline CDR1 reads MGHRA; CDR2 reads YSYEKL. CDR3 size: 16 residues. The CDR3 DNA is TGCGCCAGCAGCCATGCCGGGACAGGGGGCTCAGAGACCCAGTACTTC. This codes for CASSHAGTGGSETQYF.

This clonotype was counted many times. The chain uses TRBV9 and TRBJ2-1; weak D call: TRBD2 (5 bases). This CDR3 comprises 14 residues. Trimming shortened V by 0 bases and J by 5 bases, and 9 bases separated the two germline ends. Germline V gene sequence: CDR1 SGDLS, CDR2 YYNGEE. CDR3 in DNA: TGTGCCAGCAGCGTAGGAGGGAACGACAATGAGCAGTTCTTC. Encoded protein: CASSVGGNDNEQFF.

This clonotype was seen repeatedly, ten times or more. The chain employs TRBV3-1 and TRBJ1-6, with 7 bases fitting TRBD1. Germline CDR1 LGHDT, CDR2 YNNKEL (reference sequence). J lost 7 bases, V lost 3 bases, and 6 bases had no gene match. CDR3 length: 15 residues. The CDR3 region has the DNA TGTGCCAGCAGCCAGCAAGGGACAGAGAATTCACCCCTCCACTTT. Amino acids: CASSQQGTENSPLHF.

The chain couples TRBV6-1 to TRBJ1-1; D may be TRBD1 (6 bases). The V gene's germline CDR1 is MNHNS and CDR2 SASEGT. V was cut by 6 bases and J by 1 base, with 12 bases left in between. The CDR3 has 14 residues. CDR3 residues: CASRPTGQNTEAFF. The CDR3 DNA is TGTGCCAGCAGACCGACAGGCCAGAACACTGAAGCTTTCTTT.

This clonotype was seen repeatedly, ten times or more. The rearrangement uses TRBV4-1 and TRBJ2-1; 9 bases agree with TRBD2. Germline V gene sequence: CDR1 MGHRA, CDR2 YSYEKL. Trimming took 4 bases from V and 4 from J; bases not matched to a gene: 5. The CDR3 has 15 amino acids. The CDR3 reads CASSRGGGIYNEQFF. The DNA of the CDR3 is TGCGCCAGCAGCCGCGGGGGGGGGATTTACAATGAGCAGTTCTTC.

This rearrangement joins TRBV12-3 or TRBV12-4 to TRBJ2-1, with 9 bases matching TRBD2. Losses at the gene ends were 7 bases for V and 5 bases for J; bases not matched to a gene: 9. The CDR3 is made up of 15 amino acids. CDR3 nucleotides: TGTGCCAGCACCTGGGGGGCTAGCGGGAACAATGAGCAGTTCTTC. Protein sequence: CASTWGASGNNEQFF.

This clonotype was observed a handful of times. The CDR3 is CASSLAPSGNYNEQFF. CDR3 sequence (DNA): TGCGCCAGCAGCTTGGCTCCTAGCGGGAACTACAATGAGCAGTTCTTC. The chain combines TRBV5-1 with TRBJ2-1; 9 nucleotides match TRBD2. CDR3 size: 16 residues. Germline assignment: CDR1 SGHRS and CDR2 YFSETQ. V gave up 0 bases and J gave up 3 bases; unmatched junction bases: 4.

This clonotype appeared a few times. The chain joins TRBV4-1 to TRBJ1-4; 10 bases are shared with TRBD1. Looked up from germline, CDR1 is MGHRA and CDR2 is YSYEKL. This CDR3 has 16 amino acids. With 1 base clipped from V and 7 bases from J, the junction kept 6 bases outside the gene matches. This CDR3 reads CASSQGQGAGSEKLFF. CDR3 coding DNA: TGCGCCAGCAGCCAAGGACAGGGGGCTGGATCTGAAAAACTGTTTTTT.

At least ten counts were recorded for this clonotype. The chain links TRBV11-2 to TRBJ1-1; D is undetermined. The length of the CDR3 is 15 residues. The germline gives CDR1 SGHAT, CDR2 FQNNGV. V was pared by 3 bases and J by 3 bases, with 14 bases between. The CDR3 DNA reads TGTGCCAGCAGCTTCGGCAGGTTAAGTGACACTGAAGCTTTCTTT. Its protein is CASSFGRLSDTEAFF.